Below, 25 T cell receptor beta chains from the same sample are listed, as sequenced in a study of beta chain features in type 1 diabetes. Expressed TCRB transcripts were sequenced after all isolated RNA was converted to cDNA. Assay used: immunoSEQ multiplex PCR; TCRdb lists only in-frame clones, some missing. The repertoire includes about 360,000 clones, about 12% of them detected once, and roughly 0.017% sits in the top ten. Sequencing used naive CD4+ T cells from blood. The receptors shown here come from a man younger than 35 in good health.

This clone was counted between two and nine times. The rearrangement joins TRBV2 to TRBJ1-2, with 7 nucleotides matching TRBD1. V dropped 9 bases and J dropped 7; count of bases not matched to a gene: 20. This CDR3 region has 16 residues. Germline V CDR1 and CDR2: SNHLY, FYNNEI. This CDR3 is CASITGTVPTSGGYTF. The DNA of the CDR3 is TGTGCCAGTATTACCGGGACAGTTCCAACATCGGGTGGCTACACCTTC.

This clone turned up a few times. CDR3 sequence: CAWSVLRRMNTEAFF. CDR3 nucleotides: TGTGCCTGGAGTGTGTTGAGGAGGATGAACACTGAAGCTTTCTTT. This chain links TRBV30 with TRBJ1-1; D uncertain. The length of the CDR3 is 15 residues. V was cut by 0 bases and J by 0 bases, with 11 bases left in between. Germline loops: CDR1 GTSNPN, CDR2 SVGIG (reference sequence).

The chain is built from TRBV19 and TRBJ1-1; TRBD1 matches 7 bases. CDR1 LNHDA and CDR2 SQIVND come from the germline V gene (reference sequence). The CDR3 loop spans 17 amino acids. The trim removed 6 bases at V and 3 bases at J, leaving 16 bases unmatched. DNA for the CDR3: TGTGCCAGTAGCAAACAGGGGAGTCCCACCTGGGACACTGAAGCTTTCTTT. This translates into CASSKQGSPTWDTEAFF.

This clone was seen a few times. The chain couples TRBV4-3 to TRBJ2-1; 7 bases agree with TRBD1. The V and J ends lost 4 bases and 7 bases, in that order; junction bases with no gene match: 13. The germline V gene has CDR1 LGHNA and CDR2 YSLEER. This CDR3 region has 16 residues. CDR3 DNA: TGCGCCAGCAGCCCCTCCCGGACAGGCGTGGTGAATGAGCAGTTCTTC. The encoded protein is CASSPSRTGVVNEQFF.

This clone was recorded at least ten times. The V and J genes are TRBV29-1 and TRBJ2-3; the match to TRBD2 covers 9 bases. The CDR3 contains 11 residues. Per germline, CDR1 SQVTM and CDR2 ANQGSEA. CDR3 amino acids: CMSGRPDTQYF. CDR3 in DNA: TGCATGAGCGGGAGGCCAGATACGCAGTATTTT.

This clone was detected a few times. The chain joins TRBV7-3 to TRBJ2-3, with 7 bases matching TRBD2. V lost 4 bases, J lost 0 bases, and 7 bases stayed unmatched. Germline V lookup: CDR1 SGHTA, CDR2 FQGTGA. This CDR3 is 16 amino acids long. The chain's CDR3 is CASSSRLAASTDTQYF. CDR3 DNA sequence: TGTGCCAGCAGCTCACGACTAGCAGCTAGCACAGATACGCAGTATTTT.

This clone was seen more than once but under ten times. The chain couples TRBV30 to TRBJ2-7; 7 bases fit TRBD2. With 4 bases clipped from V and 6 bases from J, the junction kept 3 bases outside the gene matches. The CDR3 has 11 amino acids. Germline assignment: CDR1 GTSNPN and CDR2 SVGIG (reference sequence). This CDR3 is CAWNTGGEQYF. CDR3 nucleotide sequence: TGTGCCTGGAATACGGGAGGCGAGCAGTACTTC.

J is TRBJ2-7 and V is TRBV19; a weak D match, TRBD2 (6 bases). Trimming stripped 6 bases from V and 6 bases from J, with 24 bases between. This CDR3 has 16 amino acids. CDR1 is LNHDA and CDR2 is SQIVND in the germline V gene (reference sequence). CDR3 sequence reads: CASSLPGGGRTVEQYF. The CDR3 region has the DNA TGTGCCAGTAGCCTGCCGGGTGGAGGGCGGACCGTCGAGCAGTACTTC.

V is TRBV5-4 and J is TRBJ2-2; 7 bases fit TRBD1. The CDR3 length is 15 residues. After removal of 6 bases from V and 5 bases from J, the junction contained 10 bases not matched to a gene. Per the germline V gene, CDR1 is SGHNT and CDR2 is YYREEE (reference sequence). The DNA of the CDR3 is TGTGCCAGCACCGCCGACAGGGTCGTAACCGGGGAGCTGTTTTTT. It specifies CASTADRVVTGELFF.

The V call is TRBV7-9, the J call TRBJ1-1, with D perhaps TRBD1 (6 bases). Germline-derived CDR1 and CDR2 are SEHNR and FQNEAQ (reference sequence). This CDR3 region has 14 residues. Trimming took 1 base from V and 11 from J, leaving 17 bases between them. The CDR3 spells CASSLEFRGPGAFF. CDR3 nucleotides: TGTGCCAGCAGCTTAGAATTCAGGGGCCCTGGGGCTTTCTTT.

This clone has just a few counts. The CDR3 protein is CSVVLRTPIPGELFF. The DNA of the CDR3 is TGCAGCGTTGTCCTTCGGACACCCATTCCAGGGGAGCTGTTTTTT. The chain uses TRBV29-1 and TRBJ2-2; a weak D match, TRBD1 (5 bases). Germline CDR1 reads SQVTM; CDR2 reads ANQGSEA. V was pared by 4 bases and J by 8 bases, with 20 bases between. The CDR3 contains 15 residues.

V gene TRBV10-3 combines with J gene TRBJ1-2, with D possibly being TRBD1 (5 bases). Trimming took off 10 bases at V and 7 bases at J, with 19 bases between the two ends. The CDR3 loop spans 13 amino acids. Germline V lookup: CDR1 ENHRY, CDR2 SYGVKD. CDR3 bases: TGTGCCACCTACGCGGGGGTACAGCTTGGCTACACCTTC. This codes for CATYAGVQLGYTF.

This clone was seen a single time. The chain recombines TRBV7-2 with TRBJ1-4; unclear D gene. From germline, CDR1 is SGHTA and CDR2 FQGNSA. Between the trimmed V and J ends, which lost 5 bases and 8 bases, there was a span of 18 bases. The CDR3 is 15 residues long. CDR3 sequence (DNA): TGTGCCAGCAGCCTAAATCGCGGGGATCGAGAAAAACTGTTTTTT. Amino acids: CASSLNRGDREKLFF.

The gene calls are TRBV28 and TRBJ2-7, with a tentative D call TRBD1 (6 bases). The CDR3 runs to 15 residues. The germline V gene encodes CDR1 MDHEN and CDR2 SYDVKM. Trimming removed 5 bases from V and 5 bases from J, with 19 bases in between. The CDR3 region is CASSPPGAGDHEQYF. CDR3 DNA sequence: TGTGCCAGCAGTCCTCCCGGAGCAGGGGACCACGAGCAGTACTTC.

The chain links TRBV6-1 to TRBJ2-1; D possibly corresponds to TRBD1 (5 bases). This CDR3 is 12 amino acids long. Trimming removed 3 bases at V and 7 bases at J, with 7 bases between. The V gene's germline CDR1 is MNHNS and CDR2 SASEGT. The CDR3 coding sequence is TGTGCCAGCAGTGACCAGGGTAATGAGCAGTTCTTC. Its protein product is CASSDQGNEQFF.

Only a few counts were recorded for this clone. The chain has TRBV5-1 and TRBJ2-5; 9 bases map to TRBD2. Germline V lookup: CDR1 SGHRS, CDR2 YFSETQ. This CDR3 has 15 residues. Trimming at V came to 5 bases and at J to 0 bases, leaving 5 bases not matched to a gene. The CDR3 loop reads CASRRSGGNQETQYF. CDR3 bases: TGCGCCAGCAGGAGGAGCGGGGGGAACCAAGAGACCCAGTACTTC.

This clone was counted only a few times. The chain links TRBV7-2 to TRBJ2-3; weak D call: TRBD1 (6 bases). The V and J ends lost 5 bases and 0 bases respectively, with 9 bases between them. The germline gives CDR1 SGHTA, CDR2 FQGNSA. The CDR3 length is 14 residues. CDR3 sequence reads: CASSPQGSTDTQYF. The CDR3 nucleotides read TGTGCCAGCAGCCCGCAGGGGAGCACAGATACGCAGTATTTT.

The J gene is TRBJ2-2, the V gene TRBV6-5; D gene uncertain. This CDR3 is built from 16 residues. CDR1 MNHEY and CDR2 SVGAGI come from the germline V gene. Between the trimmed V and J ends, which lost 1 base and 0 bases, there was a span of 9 bases. The CDR3 bases are TGTGCCAGCAGTTACTTTCCCCAGACGAACACCGGGGAGCTGTTTTTT. It is translated as CASSYFPQTNTGELFF.

This sequence joins TRBV28 and TRBJ2-1, with D hard to call. The CDR3 spans 11 residues. V was pared by 6 bases and J by 8 bases, with 8 bases between. CDR1 is MDHEN and CDR2 is SYDVKM in the germline V gene. The CDR3 nucleotides read TGTGCCAGCAGATTAATCGATGAGCAGTTCTTC. Its protein is CASRLIDEQFF.

This clone was seen only a few times. The rearrangement joins TRBV20-1 to TRBJ2-1, with unresolved D. The germline V and J ends were trimmed by 4 bases and 7 bases, with 5 bases remaining between them. Germline CDR1 and CDR2: DFQATT and SNEGSKA (reference sequence). The length of the CDR3 is 10 residues. In nucleotides, the CDR3 is TGCAGTGCTATCGTGAATGAGCAGTTCTTC. It encodes CSAIVNEQFF.

V usage is TRBV6-4 and J usage is TRBJ2-7, with 7 bases that match TRBD2. The germline V gene has CDR1 MRHNA and CDR2 SNTAGT. The CDR3 runs to 18 residues. V lost 6 bases, J lost 6 bases, and 23 bases stayed unmatched. CDR3: CASRGVGVETSTVREQYF. In DNA form, the CDR3 reads TGTGCCAGCAGGGGGGTCGGGGTCGAGACTAGCACGGTCCGCGAGCAGTACTTC.

The V call is TRBV11-1, the J call TRBJ2-2, with a weak D call TRBD1 (6 bases). The germline V and J ends were trimmed by 5 bases and 0 bases, with 10 bases remaining between them. Per the germline V gene, CDR1 is SGHAT and CDR2 is FQDESV (reference sequence). The CDR3 is 15 residues long. CDR3 amino acids: CASSNTGTNTGELFF. CDR3 DNA sequence: TGTGCCAGCAGCAACACAGGGACGAACACCGGGGAGCTGTTTTTT.

The chain has TRBV5-5 and TRBJ2-5; 8 nucleotides align to TRBD1. V shed 4 bases and J 2 bases; nucleotides not matched to a gene: 4. Looked up from germline, CDR1 is SGHKS and CDR2 is YYEKEE (reference sequence). CDR3 size: 14 residues. The CDR3 region has the DNA TGTGCCAGCAGCGAGACAGGGGTACAAGAGACCCAGTACTTC. It yields the protein CASSETGVQETQYF.

There are a few counts of this clone. The V call is TRBV20-1, the J call TRBJ2-7; D call uncertain. The CDR3 has 10 residues. Germline assignment: CDR1 DFQATT and CDR2 SNEGSKA (reference sequence). The V end was cut by 4 bases, the J end by 6 bases, with 7 bases between. The CDR3 bases are TGCAGTGCTACGTCCCTCGAGCAGTACTTC. This translates into CSATSLEQYF.

This clone was counted between two and nine times. This rearrangement joins TRBV7-9 to TRBJ2-1, with D unresolved. From germline, CDR1 is SEHNR and CDR2 FQNEAQ (reference sequence). The germline V and J ends were trimmed by 0 bases and 10 bases, with 4 bases remaining between them. The CDR3 is 11 amino acids. The CDR3 region has the DNA TGTGCCAGCAGCTTAGCTGAGGAGCAGTTCTTC. It translates to CASSLAEEQFF.